This TCR beta chain was found in a study of beta chain features in type 1 diabetes. Study results and limitations: Shortening that was moderate but significant affected the TCRB CDR3s of Type 1 diabetes patients in all four CD4+ subsets. Sampled from patients, naive, central memory and Treg TCRB repertoires appeared more similar than those sampled from healthy donors.

The germline V gene encodes CDR1 LNHNV and CDR2 YYDKDF (reference sequence). The CDR3 runs to 13 residues. Regarding this clone: Its matching antigen is unknown.

All of the isolated RNA was reverse transcribed, so expressed TCRB transcripts were sequenced. Generated by immunoSEQ multiplex PCR, the TCRdb table keeps only in-frame clones and is missing some. Here the sample spans under 900,000 clones, roughly 16% being singletons. The TCR was taken from a woman between 18 and 30 years old in good health. The chain joins TRBV15 to TRBJ1-3; no definite D call. The sequencing input was naive CD4+ T cells from blood. This CDR3 is CATSHLSGNTIYF. In DNA, the CDR3 is TGTGCTACATCGCACCTCTCTGGAAACACCATATATTTT.